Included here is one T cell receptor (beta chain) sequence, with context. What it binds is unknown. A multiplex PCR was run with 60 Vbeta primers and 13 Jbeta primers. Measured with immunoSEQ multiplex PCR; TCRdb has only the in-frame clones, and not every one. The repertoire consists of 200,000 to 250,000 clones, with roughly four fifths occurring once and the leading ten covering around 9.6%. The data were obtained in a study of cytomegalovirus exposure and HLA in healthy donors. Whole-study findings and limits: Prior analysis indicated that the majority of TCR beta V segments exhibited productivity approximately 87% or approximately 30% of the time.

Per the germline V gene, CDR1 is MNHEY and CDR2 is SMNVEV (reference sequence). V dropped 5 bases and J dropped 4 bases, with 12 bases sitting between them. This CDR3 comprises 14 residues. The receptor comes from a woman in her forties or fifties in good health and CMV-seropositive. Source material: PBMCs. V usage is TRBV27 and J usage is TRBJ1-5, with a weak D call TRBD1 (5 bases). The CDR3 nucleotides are TGTGCCAGCAGTCCTGGGACTGAGAATCAGCCCCAGCATTTT. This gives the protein CASSPGTENQPQHF.